The entry below describes one TCR beta chain. Its specificity is unknown. This CDR3 spans 16 amino acids. CDR1 is SGHRS and CDR2 is YFSETQ in the germline V gene. V was pared by 4 bases and J by 6 bases, with 12 bases of the junction left unmatched. This sample was taken from a study of beta chain features in type 1 diabetes. General study points: Patients with Type 1 diabetes showed moderately but significantly shorter TCRB CDR3s in all four CD4+ subsets. For patients, the naive, central memory and Treg TCRB repertoires appeared more alike than for healthy donors. It was not settled here whether HLA type affects TCRB rearrangement. PCR might preferentially amplify shorter templates, equally in patients and controls.

The isolated RNA, all of it, was reverse transcribed, so expressed TCRB transcripts were what got sequenced. Only in-frame clones appear in the TCRdb table, and some are missing; sequencing was by immunoSEQ multiplex PCR. The data show some 290,000 clones, with less than 30% seen just once and 0.012% held by the top ten. Central memory, naive, regulatory and stem cell-like memory CD4+ cells were sorted by CD45RO/CCR7/CD25/CD127/CD95/CD27. This clonotype was obtained from a woman under 40 with type 1 diabetes. The specimen was naive CD4+ T cells from blood. The chain couples TRBV5-1 to TRBJ2-1, with 8 bases that match TRBD2. CDR3 sequence reads: CASSHRISGRPNEQFF. CDR3 nucleotide sequence: TGCGCCAGCAGCCACCGGATAAGCGGGAGACCCAATGAGCAGTTCTTC.